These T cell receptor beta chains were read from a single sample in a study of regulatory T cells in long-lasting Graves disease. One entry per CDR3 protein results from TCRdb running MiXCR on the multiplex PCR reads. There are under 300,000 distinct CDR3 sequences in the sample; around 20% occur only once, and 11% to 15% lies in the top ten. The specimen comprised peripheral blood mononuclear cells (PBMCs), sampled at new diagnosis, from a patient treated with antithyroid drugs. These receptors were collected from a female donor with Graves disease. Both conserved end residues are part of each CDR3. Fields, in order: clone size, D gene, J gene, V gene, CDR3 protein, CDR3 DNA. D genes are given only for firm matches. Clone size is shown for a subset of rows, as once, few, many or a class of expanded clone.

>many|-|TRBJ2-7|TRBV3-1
CASSQPSGYEQYF
TGTGCCAGCAGCCAGCCCTCCGGGTACGAGCAGTACTTC
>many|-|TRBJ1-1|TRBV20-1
CSARLRDRNTEAFF
TGCAGTGCTAGATTGCGAGACAGGAACACTGAAGCTTTCTTT
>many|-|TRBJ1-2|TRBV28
CASSLDIGTEDGYTF
TGTGCCAGCAGTTTAGACATCGGGACGGAGGATGGCTACACCTTC
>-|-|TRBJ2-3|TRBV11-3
CASRRPLEGSGDTQYF
TGTGCCAGCAGGCGGCCCCTTGAGGGGAGTGGGGATACGCAGTATTTT
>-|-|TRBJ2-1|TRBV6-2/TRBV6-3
CASSYQGWGEQFF
TGTGCCAGCAGTTACCAGGGTTGGGGTGAGCAGTTCTTC
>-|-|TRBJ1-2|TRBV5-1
CASSLDTWGYGYTF
TGCGCCAGCAGCTTGGATACATGGGGCTATGGCTACACCTTC
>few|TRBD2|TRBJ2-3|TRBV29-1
CSVVGTSGDTDTQYF
TGCAGCGTTGTTGGGACTAGCGGGGACACAGATACGCAGTATTTT
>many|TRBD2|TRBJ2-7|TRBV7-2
CASSFLGGVDYEQYF
TGTGCCAGCAGCTTCCTCGGGGGGGTAGACTACGAGCAGTACTTC
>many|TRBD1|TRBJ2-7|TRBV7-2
CASSLKGAIEQYF
TGTGCCAGCAGCTTAAAGGGGGCTATTGAGCAGTACTTC
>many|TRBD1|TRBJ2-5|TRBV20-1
CRAGTAQETQYF
TGCAGGGCCGGGACAGCCCAAGAGACCCAGTACTTC
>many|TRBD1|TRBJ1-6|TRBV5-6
CASSSETGDSPLHF
TGTGCCAGCAGCTCCGAGACAGGGGATTCACCCCTCCACTTT
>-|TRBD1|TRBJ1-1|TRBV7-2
CASSWKGQPYEAFF
TGTGCCAGCAGCTGGAAGGGACAGCCATATGAAGCTTTCTTT
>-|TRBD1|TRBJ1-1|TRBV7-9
CASSDRDRGGNTEAFF
TGTGCCAGCAGCGACCGGGACAGGGGGGGGAACACTGAAGCTTTCTTT
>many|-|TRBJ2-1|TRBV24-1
CATSVGVNRNEQFF
TGTGCCACCAGTGTGGGGGTGAATAGGAATGAGCAGTTCTTC
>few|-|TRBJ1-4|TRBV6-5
CASSYGGSNEKLFF
TGTGCCAGCAGTTACGGGGGTTCTAATGAAAAACTGTTTTTT
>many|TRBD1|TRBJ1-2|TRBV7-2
CASSLGGTGRGYTF
TGTGCCAGCAGCTTAGGGGGGACAGGTCGTGGCTACACCTTC
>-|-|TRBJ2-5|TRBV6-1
CASARGLETQYF
TGTGCCAGCGCCAGGGGCCTGGAGACCCAGTACTTC
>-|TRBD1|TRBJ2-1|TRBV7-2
CASGQQGAWDEQFF
TGTGCCAGCGGCCAGCAGGGGGCGTGGGATGAGCAGTTCTTC
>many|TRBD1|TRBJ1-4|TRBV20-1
CSVSSTGQTNEKLFF
TGCAGTGTCTCCTCGACGGGACAGACGAATGAAAAACTGTTTTTT
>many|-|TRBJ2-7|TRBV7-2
CASSQGGFSYEQYF
TGCGCCAGCAGCCAGGGTGGTTTCTCCTACGAGCAGTACTTC
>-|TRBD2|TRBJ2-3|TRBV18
CASSPLAGVDTQYF
TGTGCCAGCTCACCGCTAGCGGGGGTAGATACGCAGTATTTT
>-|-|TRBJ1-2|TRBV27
CATTRWSGYTF
TGTGCCACCACCCGGTGGTCGGGCTACACCTTC
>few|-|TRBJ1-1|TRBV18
CASSAFFRDNLNTEAFF
TGTGCCAGCTCAGCTTTTTTTCGGGACAATTTGAACACTGAAGCTTTCTTT
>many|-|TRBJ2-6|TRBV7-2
CASSLAVTISGANVLTF
TGTGCCAGCAGCTTAGCAGTGACGATCTCTGGGGCCAACGTCCTGACTTTC
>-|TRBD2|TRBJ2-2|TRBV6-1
CATRLTSGYTGELFF
TGTGCCACCCGCCTGACTAGCGGATACACCGGGGAGCTGTTTTTT
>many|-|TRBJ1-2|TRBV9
CASSPGYGYTF
TGTGCCAGCAGCCCGGGCTATGGCTACACCTTC
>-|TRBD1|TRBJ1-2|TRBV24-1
CATSDSSTGTNYGYTF
TGTGCCACCAGTGATTCCTCGACAGGGACCAACTATGGCTACACCTTC
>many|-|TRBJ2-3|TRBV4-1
CASSQEGKGTDTQYF
TGCGCCAGCAGCCAAGAGGGGAAAGGCACAGATACGCAGTATTTT
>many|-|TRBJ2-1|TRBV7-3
CASSLNFGGEQFF
TGTGCCAGCAGCTTAAATTTCGGGGGTGAGCAGTTCTTC
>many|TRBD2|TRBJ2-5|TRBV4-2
CASSRGTSGSQETQYF
TGTGCCAGCAGCCGAGGGACTAGCGGGTCCCAAGAGACCCAGTACTTC
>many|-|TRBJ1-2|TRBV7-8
CASSPMADYGYTF
TGTGCCAGCAGCCCAATGGCAGACTATGGCTACACCTTC
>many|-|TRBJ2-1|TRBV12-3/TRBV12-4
CASRPTISEQFF
TGTGCCAGCAGGCCGACCATCAGTGAGCAGTTCTTC
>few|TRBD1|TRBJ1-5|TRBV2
CASGTGSGNQPRHF
TGTGCCAGCGGGACAGGGAGTGGCAATCAGCCCCGGCATTTT
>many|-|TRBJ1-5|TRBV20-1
CSAPNGEMGSNQPQHF
TGCAGTGCCCCAAACGGGGAAATGGGGAGCAATCAGCCCCAGCATTTT
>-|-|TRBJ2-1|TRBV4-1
CASSQVGRGVYNEQFF
TGCGCCAGCAGCCAGGTCGGCAGGGGAGTTTACAATGAGCAGTTCTTC
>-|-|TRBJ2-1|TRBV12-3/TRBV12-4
CASSSGTTYNEQFF
TGTGCCAGCAGCTCAGGGACGACCTACAATGAGCAGTTCTTC
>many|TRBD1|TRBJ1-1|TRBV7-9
CASSPRQGKREAFF
TGTGCCAGCAGCCCCCGACAGGGAAAAAGAGAAGCTTTCTTT
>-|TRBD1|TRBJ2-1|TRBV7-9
CASEGGPYNEQFF
TGTGCCAGCGAAGGGGGCCCCTACAATGAGCAGTTCTTC
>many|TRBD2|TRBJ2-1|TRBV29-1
CSVEGRREEQFF
TGCAGCGTTGAAGGGAGGCGGGAGGAGCAGTTCTTC
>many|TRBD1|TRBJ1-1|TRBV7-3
CASSLSGTGETEAFF
TGTGCCAGCAGCTTATCCGGGACAGGGGAGACTGAAGCTTTCTTT
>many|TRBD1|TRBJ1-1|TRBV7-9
CASSLVVGQGREAFF
TGTGCCAGCAGCTTAGTTGTAGGACAGGGGAGAGAAGCTTTCTTT
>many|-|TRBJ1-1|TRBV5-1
CASSSGRQNTEAFF
TGTGCCAGCAGCTCGGGACGCCAGAACACTGAAGCTTTCTTT
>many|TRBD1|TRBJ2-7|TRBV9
CASSVPTGGSYEQYF
TGTGCCAGCAGCGTTCCGACAGGGGGGTCCTACGAGCAGTACTTC
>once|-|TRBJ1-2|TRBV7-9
CASSPPTYGYTF
TGTGCCAGCAGCCCGCCAACCTATGGCTACACCTTC
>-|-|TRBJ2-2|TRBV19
CASRTFVNTGELFF
TGTGCCAGTAGGACTTTCGTGAACACCGGGGAGCTGTTTTTT
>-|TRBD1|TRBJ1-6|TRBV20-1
CSARRTGTGANSPLHF
TGCAGTGCTAGAAGAACCGGGACAGGGGCCAATTCACCCCTCCACTTT
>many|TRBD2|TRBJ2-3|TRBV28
CASSLLAGGTDTQYF
TGTGCCAGCAGCTTACTTGCGGGGGGCACAGATACGCAGTATTTT
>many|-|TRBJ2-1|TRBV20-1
CSASSVTLYNEQFF
TGCAGTGCCTCTAGCGTTACGCTCTACAATGAGCAGTTCTTC